Following are 25 T cell receptor beta chains from one sample sequenced in a study of T cells in Graves' hyperthyroidism and ophthalmopathy. Regions amplified from RNA transcripts were the TCR beta CDR3 regions. During a first-round RT-PCR of the TCR CDR3, the HTBI primer set was used. TCRdb re-called the multiplex PCR reads through MiXCR, storing one row per CDR3 protein. The sample shows 600,000 to 650,000 distinct CDR3 sequences, around 20% of them seen only once. The sample consisted of blood. These receptors all stem from a young man with Graves' ophthalmopathy.

This chain links TRBV3-1 with TRBJ2-2, with TRBD2 matching 12 bases. The junction had 3 bases not matched to a gene; V was cut back by 0 bases and J by 1 base. The CDR3 totals 18 residues. Looked up from germline, CDR1 is LGHDT and CDR2 is YNNKEL (reference sequence). The CDR3 nucleotides are TGTGCCAGCAGCCAAGAAGTACTAGCGGGAGGGAACACCGGGGAGCTGTTTTTT. Its translation: CASSQEVLAGGNTGELFF.

This rearrangement joins TRBV6-1 to TRBJ2-1, with 7 bases that match TRBD2. J lost 5 bases, V lost 3 bases, and 4 bases had no gene match. This CDR3 is built from 14 residues. CDR1 and CDR2 from the germline V gene are MNHNS and SASEGT. The CDR3 loop is CASSDWRENNEQFF. The CDR3 DNA sequence: TGTGCCAGCAGTGATTGGCGGGAGAACAATGAGCAGTTCTTC.

The gene calls are TRBV30 and TRBJ2-3; 9 bases match TRBD2. The V gene end was trimmed by 2 bases and the J gene end by 3 bases; junction bases not matched to a gene: 3. This CDR3 is built from 14 residues. Germline CDR1 and CDR2: GTSNPN and SVGIG (reference sequence). CDR3 DNA sequence: TGTGCCTGGAGTAAGGCGGGAGGGACAGATACGCAGTATTTT. It yields the protein CAWSKAGGTDTQYF.

Ten or more counts support this clonotype. The rearrangement uses TRBV11-2 and TRBJ2-7, with 9 positions matching TRBD2. The CDR3 contains 14 residues. V trimming: 3 bases; J trimming: 7 bases; junction bases outside the gene matches: 7. Looked up from germline, CDR1 is SGHAT and CDR2 is FQNNGV. The CDR3 reads CASSFLAGTGEQYF. The CDR3 coding sequence is TGTGCCAGCAGCTTTCTAGCGGGGACCGGAGAGCAGTACTTC.

This clonotype was seen ten or more times. In DNA, the CDR3 is TGTGCCTGGAGTGCCGGGACCGGTGATGGCTACACCTTC. This encodes CAWSAGTGDGYTF. The rearrangement joins TRBV30 to TRBJ1-2; possibly TRBD1 for D (5 bases). CDR3 length: 13 amino acids. The germline V and J ends were trimmed by 1 base and 6 bases, with 12 bases remaining between them. Germline CDR1 and CDR2: GTSNPN and SVGIG (reference sequence).

At least ten counts were recorded for this clonotype. V gene TRBV7-8 combines with J gene TRBJ1-5; D is ambiguous. Trimming shortened V by 2 bases and J by 1 base, and 9 bases separated the two germline ends. The CDR3 runs to 15 residues. Germline values: CDR1 SGHVS, CDR2 FQNEAQ. CDR3 protein: CASSLRQASNQPQHF. The CDR3 DNA is TGTGCCAGCAGCTTACGTCAGGCAAGCAATCAGCCCCAGCATTTT. The full variable domain, its missing parts supplied by reference TRBV7-8 and TRBJ1-5, is GAGVSQSPRYKVAKRGQDVALRCDPISGHVSLFWYQQALGQGPEFLTYFQNEAQLDKSGLPSDRFFAERPEGSVSTLKIQRTQQEDSAVYLCASSLRQASNQPQHFGDGTRLSIL.

V and J are TRBV12-3 or TRBV12-4 and TRBJ2-2; TRBD1 might be the D (6 bases). The CDR3 totals 16 residues. V was cut by 6 bases and J by 2 bases, with 16 bases left in between. As DNA, the CDR3 is TGTGCCAGCAGAGCGGTGGACAGAATTAACACCGGGGAGCTGTTTTTT. It encodes CASRAVDRINTGELFF.

This clonotype was found many times. This sequence joins TRBV12-3 or TRBV12-4 and TRBJ1-2; no clear D. Trimming took 4 bases from V and 2 from J, leaving 11 bases between them. CDR3 size: 14 residues. DNA for the CDR3: TGTGCCAGCAGTTCGTTTACACAGAACTATGGCTACACCTTC. This sequence encodes CASSSFTQNYGYTF.

This rearrangement joins TRBV7-9 to TRBJ2-1, with TRBD1 identical over 9 bases. V lost 5 bases and J lost 7; bases outside the gene matches: 15. The CDR3 is 17 residues long. Germline V gene data show CDR1 as SEHNR and CDR2 as FQNEAQ (reference sequence). In DNA, the CDR3 is TGTGCCAGCAGCGGTTATCGTGGGACAGGGACGGTGAATGAGCAGTTCTTC. Its translation is CASSGYRGTGTVNEQFF.

V usage is TRBV3-2 and J usage is TRBJ2-7. TRBV3-2 is flagged as a pseudogene. The CDR3 length is 15 residues. In nucleotides, the CDR3 is TGTGCCAGCAGCCAAGGAGCGTTTTCTCGGAACGAGCAGTACTTC. Its translation: CASSQGAFSRNEQYF.

This clonotype was seen ten or more times. The chain joins TRBV11-3 to TRBJ2-1, with 9 nucleotides matching TRBD2. Unmatched junction bases numbered 6, after V lost 5 bases and J lost 4 bases. There are 15 residues in the CDR3. Per the germline V gene, CDR1 is SGHNT and CDR2 is YENEEA. CDR3 in DNA: TGTGCCAGCAGCCCCGGGACTAGCCCATACAATGAGCAGTTCTTC. It yields the protein CASSPGTSPYNEQFF.

The rearrangement uses TRBV6-2 or TRBV6-3 and TRBJ2-5, with D tentatively TRBD2 (6 bases). The V end was cut by 5 bases, the J end by 2 bases, with 21 bases between. Germline V CDR1 and CDR2: MNHEY, SVGEGT. This CDR3 comprises 17 residues. CDR3 nucleotides: TGTGCCAGCAGTCTAGAGACCCTACTAGCTGCACAAGAGACCCAGTACTTC. This codes for CASSLETLLAAQETQYF.

The rearrangement links TRBV2 to TRBJ1-5; weak D call: TRBD1 (5 bases). Trimming cost V 4 bases and J 4 bases, with 17 bases left between them. This CDR3 has 16 amino acids. Per germline, CDR1 SNHLY and CDR2 FYNNEI. The CDR3 region has the DNA TGTGCCAGCAGTGTTGGCAGGGTCAGAATGAATCAGCCCCAGCATTTT. Translation gives CASSVGRVRMNQPQHF.

This clonotype has at least ten counts. This chain connects TRBV3-1 to TRBJ2-7; D is perhaps TRBD2 (6 bases). Germline loops: CDR1 LGHDT, CDR2 YNNKEL (reference sequence). The germline V and J ends were trimmed by 4 bases and 5 bases, with 12 bases remaining between them. This CDR3 contains 13 residues. The CDR3 DNA follows: TGTGCCAGCAGCCTCAGACTAGGTAACGAGCAGTACTTC. It specifies CASSLRLGNEQYF.

This clonotype was detected a few times. The chain is built from TRBV7-3 and TRBJ1-2; D gene uncertain. There are 16 residues in the CDR3. Trimming removed 5 bases at V and 8 bases at J, with 24 bases between. CDR1 and CDR2 (germline): SGHTA, FQGTGA. The DNA for the CDR3 is TGTGCCAGCAGCCAATCCCGCTGGGAGGAGCCTCCGGGCTACACCTTC. It codes for CASSQSRWEEPPGYTF.

This clonotype was seen at least ten times. The chain is built from TRBV7-8 and TRBJ2-2; D uncertain. CDR3 length equals 16 residues. V was clipped by 2 bases and J by 0 bases, with 10 bases between them. The germline CDR1 and CDR2 sequences are SGHVS and FQNEAQ. CDR3 residues: CASSLRANANTGELFF. The CDR3 DNA reads TGTGCCAGCAGCTTAAGAGCCAATGCGAACACCGGGGAGCTGTTTTTT.

This clonotype was observed a handful of times. This chain's CDR3 is CSVGRTTSTDTQYF. The CDR3 DNA follows: TGCAGCGTGGGAAGGACGACAAGCACAGATACGCAGTATTTT. The genes are TRBV29-1 and TRBJ2-3, with D unclear. The V and J ends lost 6 bases and 0 bases respectively, with 13 bases between them. This CDR3 contains 14 residues. Per the germline V gene, CDR1 is SQVTM and CDR2 is ANQGSEA.

This clonotype turned up a few times. The V call is TRBV28, the J call TRBJ2-1; D unclear. There are 15 residues in the CDR3. The V gene lost 4 bases and the J gene lost 0 bases, with 10 bases spanning the gap. Germline values: CDR1 MDHEN, CDR2 SYDVKM. CDR3 bases: TGTGCCAGCAGTTCAAAAGTGGACTCCTACAATGAGCAGTTCTTC. Translated: CASSSKVDSYNEQFF.

This clonotype was seen only a few times. The chain has TRBV11-2 and TRBJ2-4; D call uncertain. The CDR3 runs to 16 residues. Per germline, CDR1 SGHAT and CDR2 FQNNGV. Trimming took 1 base from V and 0 from J, leaving 10 bases between them. For the CDR3, the DNA is TGTGCCAGCAGCTTAGTTTTGGATACAGCCAAAAACATTCAGTACTTC. Protein: CASSLVLDTAKNIQYF.

This clonotype has at least ten counts. V is TRBV29-1 and J is TRBJ1-1; 10 bases match TRBD1. J was trimmed by 4 bases and V by 5 bases; bases with no gene match: 4. This CDR3 region has 13 residues. Germline V gene lookup returns CDR1 SQVTM and CDR2 ANQGSEA. The CDR3 here is CSVHRTGGTEAFF. The CDR3, as DNA: TGCAGCGTTCACAGGACAGGGGGCACTGAAGCTTTCTTT.

The V call is TRBV6-5, the J call TRBJ1-1; D unresolved. The V gene's germline CDR1 is MNHEY and CDR2 SVGAGI. V lost 2 bases, J lost 1 base, and 14 bases lay in between. The CDR3 loop spans 16 amino acids. The CDR3: CASSYGRARRNTEAFF. CDR3 DNA sequence: TGTGCCAGCAGTTACGGGAGGGCAAGACGGAACACTGAAGCTTTCTTT.

This clonotype occurred a few times. The chain links TRBV15 to TRBJ2-2; 8 nucleotides line up with TRBD1. The CDR3 loop spans 12 amino acids. V lost 8 bases, J lost 6 bases, and 2 bases stayed unmatched. The germline V gene has CDR1 LNHNV and CDR2 YYDKDF (reference sequence). The CDR3 DNA reads TGTGCCACCCGGACAGGGCCCGGGGAGCTGTTTTTT. Translation gives CATRTGPGELFF. The variable domain in full, with the rest retrieved from reference TRBV15 and TRBJ2-2, is DAMVIQNPRYQVTQFGKPVTLSCSQTLNHNVMYWYQQKSSQAPKLLFHYYDKDFNNEADTPDNFQSRRPNTSFCFLDIRSPGLGDTAMYLCATRTGPGELFFGEGSRLTVL.

The gene calls are TRBV20-1 and TRBJ2-7, with TRBD1 identical over 7 bases. This CDR3 is built from 15 residues. The ends lost 5 bases at V and 5 bases at J; junction bases unmatched: 15. In germline, CDR1 is DFQATT, CDR2 SNEGSKA (reference sequence). CDR3 sequence reads: CSASQTGAVTNEQYF. The DNA for the CDR3 is TGCAGTGCTTCCCAAACAGGGGCAGTAACCAACGAGCAGTACTTC.

This clonotype was seen repeatedly, ten times or more. This chain links TRBV7-2 with TRBJ2-3; perhaps TRBD2 as D (6 bases). Trimming stripped 5 bases from V and 0 bases from J, with 21 bases between. Per germline, CDR1 SGHTA and CDR2 FQGNSA. This CDR3 has 18 amino acids. CDR3 coding DNA: TGTGCCAGCAGCCCCACGGCGGCGGGACTCGTTAGCACAGATACGCAGTATTTT. Translating it yields CASSPTAAGLVSTDTQYF.

The CDR3 nucleotides read TGCAGCGGGGGGACGGCGGGAGGTCCCTCCGAGCAGTACTTC. Its translation: CSGGTAGGPSEQYF. The chain links TRBV29-1 to TRBJ2-7; 8 bases fit TRBD2. This CDR3 is built from 14 residues. CDR1 SQVTM and CDR2 ANQGSEA come from the germline V gene. With V trimmed by 7 bases and J by 6 bases, 14 bases remained unmatched.